The clone carrying this T cell receptor (beta chain) has a handful of counts. Its cognate antigen is unknown. This entry belongs to a study of T cells in Graves' hyperthyroidism and ophthalmopathy. Study-wide points: Most expanded thyroid clonotypes above 0.001 recurred in blood.

TCR beta CDR3 regions were amplified from RNA transcripts. The primer set for the first-round RT-PCR of the TCR CDR3 was HTBI. One entry per CDR3 protein, called by TCRdb with MiXCR from the multiplex PCR reads. The sample shows approximately 400,000 distinct CDR3 sequences, about 18% of them seen only once. The TCR sequence derives from a young man with Graves' ophthalmopathy. Specimen: blood.

CDR3 nucleotide sequence: TGTGCCAGTAGTCCAACGGACTTGCTAGGAGGGGAGCTGTTTTTT. Amino acids: CASSPTDLLGGELFF. J is TRBJ2-2 and V is TRBV19; D perhaps matches TRBD2 (5 bases). CDR3 length: 15 residues. V lost 5 bases to trimming and J lost 8 bases, with 18 bases between them. Per germline, CDR1 LNHDA and CDR2 SQIVND (reference sequence).